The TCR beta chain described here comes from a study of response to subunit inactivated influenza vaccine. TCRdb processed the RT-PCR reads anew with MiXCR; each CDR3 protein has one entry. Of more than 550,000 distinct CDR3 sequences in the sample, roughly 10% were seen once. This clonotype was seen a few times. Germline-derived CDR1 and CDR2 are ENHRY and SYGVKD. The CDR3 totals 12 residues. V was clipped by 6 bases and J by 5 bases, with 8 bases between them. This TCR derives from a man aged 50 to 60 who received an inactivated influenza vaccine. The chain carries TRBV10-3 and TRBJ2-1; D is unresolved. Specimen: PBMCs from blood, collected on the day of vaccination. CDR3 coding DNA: TGTGCCATCAGCCCAGCTGACAATGAGCAGTTCTTC. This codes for CAISPADNEQFF.